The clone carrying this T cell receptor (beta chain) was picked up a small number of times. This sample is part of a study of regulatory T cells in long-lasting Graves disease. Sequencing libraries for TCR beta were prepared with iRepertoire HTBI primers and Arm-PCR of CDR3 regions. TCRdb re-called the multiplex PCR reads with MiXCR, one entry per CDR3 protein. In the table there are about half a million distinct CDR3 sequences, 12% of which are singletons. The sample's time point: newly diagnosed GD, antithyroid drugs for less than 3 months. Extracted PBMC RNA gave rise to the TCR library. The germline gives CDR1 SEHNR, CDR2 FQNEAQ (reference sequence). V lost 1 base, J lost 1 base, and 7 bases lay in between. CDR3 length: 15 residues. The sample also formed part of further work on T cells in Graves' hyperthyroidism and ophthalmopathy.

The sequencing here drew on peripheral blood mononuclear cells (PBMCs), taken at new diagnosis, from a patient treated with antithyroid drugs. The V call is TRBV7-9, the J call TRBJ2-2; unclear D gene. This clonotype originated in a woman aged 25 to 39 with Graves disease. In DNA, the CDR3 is TGTGCCAGCAGCTTAGTTCCAGTGAACACCGGGGAGCTGTTTTTT. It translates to CASSLVPVNTGELFF.